The 14 T cell receptor beta chains below all came from one sample that was sequenced in a study of Ad26.COV2.S vaccination and SARS-CoV-2 variants. Assay: immunoSEQ multiplex PCR; the TCRdb copy retains only in-frame clones and omits some. The data contain roughly 300,000 clones, roughly 89% of them singletons. As for treatment: some 20 received Ad26.COV2.S at low or high dose, single or two shots; about 5 received placebo; per-sample allocation not given. Specimen acquisition occurred on day 63 following the initial vaccine or placebo injection. This specimen consisted of peripheral blood, obtained in a trial of Ad26.COV2.S vaccine versus placebo. Receptors were obtained from a person between 18 and 65 years old who received the Ad26.COV2.S COVID-19 vaccine or a placebo.

This clone was recorded only once. V is TRBV4-1 and J is TRBJ2-1; 7 bases align to TRBD1. The CDR3 runs 13 residues. The junction had 3 bases not matched to a gene; V was cut back by 0 bases and J by 10 bases. Germline loops: CDR1 MGHRA, CDR2 YSYEKL. For the CDR3, the DNA is TGCGCCAGCAGCCAAGAGAGGGGGCACGAGCAGTTCTTC. The encoded protein is CASSQERGHEQFF.

This sequence joins TRBV11-2 and TRBJ2-1, with D unclear. In germline, CDR1 is SGHAT, CDR2 FQNNGV. V lost 1 base and J lost 3, with 1 base in between. The CDR3 runs to 12 residues. The CDR3 nucleotides read TGTGCCAGCAGCTTAGGCTACAATGAGCAGTTCTTC. As protein: CASSLGYNEQFF.

CDR3 sequence reads: CASNHPRTGGTGTDTQYF. The CDR3 DNA reads as TGTGCCAGCAACCATCCTCGGACAGGGGGGACGGGGACAGATACGCAGTATTTT. This chain connects TRBV2 to TRBJ2-3; TRBD1 matches 10 bases. The CDR3 has 18 residues. The V gene's germline CDR1 is SNHLY and CDR2 FYNNEI. V lost 7 bases to trimming and J lost 3 bases; unmatched junction nucleotides: 16.

The chain links TRBV6-5 to TRBJ2-1; D gene uncertain. This CDR3 spans 12 amino acids. Germline V CDR1 and CDR2: MNHEY, SVGAGI. The ends were cut back, 7 bases at V and 3 bases at J, with 7 bases in the middle. CDR3 bases: TGTGCCAGCACGGATTTCTACAATGAGCAGTTCTTC. It is translated as CASTDFYNEQFF.

The V call is TRBV11-2, the J call TRBJ2-1, with a possible D match to TRBD2 (6 bases). This CDR3 spans 12 amino acids. Trimming removed 5 bases from V and 13 bases from J, with 15 bases in between. Germline CDR1 SGHAT, CDR2 FQNNGV. The CDR3 loop reads CASSPHGDSQFF. The DNA of the CDR3 is TGTGCCAGCAGCCCCCACGGGGACTCCCAGTTCTTC.

This clone was detected only a few times. This chain joins TRBV4-3 and TRBJ2-7; 11 nucleotides match TRBD1. Germline lookup yields CDR1 LGHNA and CDR2 YSLEER. The CDR3 runs to 17 residues. V was clipped by 0 bases and J by 3 bases; unmatched bases: 7. The CDR3 DNA reads as TGCGCCAGCAGCCAAGATCTGCCGGACAGGGGGCTCTACGAGCAGTACTTC. It specifies CASSQDLPDRGLYEQYF.

The rearrangement links TRBV7-9 to TRBJ2-1; no clear D. CDR3 size: 15 residues. Looked up from germline, CDR1 is SEHNR and CDR2 is FQNEAQ (reference sequence). Trimming removed 2 bases from V and 2 bases from J, with 10 bases in between. The CDR3 nucleotides read TGTGCCAGCAGCTTACCAGTCATAACCTACAATGAGCAGTTCTTC. Protein: CASSLPVITYNEQFF. Full variable domain (missing parts from reference TRBV7-9 and TRBJ2-1): DTGVSQNPRHKITKRGQNVTFRCDPISEHNRLYWYRQTLGQGPEFLTYFQNEAQLEKSRLLSDRFSAERPKGSFSTLEIQRTEQGDSAMYLCASSLPVITYNEQFFGPGTRLTVL.

The chain links TRBV11-2 to TRBJ2-1; D is possibly TRBD1 (5 bases). The CDR3 covers 18 residues. The germline gives CDR1 SGHAT, CDR2 FQNNGV. The germline V and J ends were trimmed by 1 base and 2 bases, with 18 bases remaining between them. CDR3 in DNA: TGTGCCAGCAGCTTAGTATTCAGGGTGGCATCCCCCTACAATGAGCAGTTCTTC. This sequence encodes CASSLVFRVASPYNEQFF.

This clone was counted a single time. V gene TRBV18 combines with J gene TRBJ2-7, with TRBD1 identical over 9 bases. The CDR3 spans 16 residues. From germline, CDR1 is KGHSH and CDR2 LQKENI. Losses at the gene ends were 3 bases for V and 6 bases for J; bases not matched to a gene: 12. CDR3 in amino acids: CASSPVSGTGLSEQYF. As DNA, the CDR3 is TGTGCCAGCTCACCGGTTTCTGGGACAGGGTTAAGCGAGCAGTACTTC.

This clone was seen only a few times. The V gene is TRBV6-2 or TRBV6-3, the J gene TRBJ2-1; TRBD1 or TRBD2 may be the D gene (5 bases each). Germline V gene lookup returns CDR1 MNHEY and CDR2 SVGEGT. The CDR3 loop spans 17 amino acids. V gave up 5 bases and J gave up 5 bases, with 22 bases separating them. CDR3 amino acids: CASSHRDESAFHNEQFF. CDR3 nucleotides: TGTGCCAGCAGTCACCGGGACGAGAGTGCTTTTCACAATGAGCAGTTCTTC.

The chain is built from TRBV2 and TRBJ1-3; D is undetermined. The CDR3 loop spans 14 amino acids. Germline V gene data show CDR1 as SNHLY and CDR2 as FYNNEI. Trimming stripped 5 bases from V and 6 bases from J, with 14 bases between. The CDR3 region has the DNA TGTGCCAGCAGTTCCCGGATACATGAAAACACCATATATTTT. It translates to CASSSRIHENTIYF.

The chain couples TRBV30 to TRBJ2-1; 11 bases map to TRBD1. The CDR3 runs 16 residues. V was clipped by 2 bases and J by 9 bases; unmatched bases: 12. From germline, CDR1 is GTSNPN and CDR2 SVGIG (reference sequence). The CDR3 DNA is TGTGCCTGGAGTCACGAAGGACAGGGGGCGCGGGGTGAGCAGTTCTTC. It yields the protein CAWSHEGQGARGEQFF.

V is TRBV5-1 and J is TRBJ1-1, with 8 bases identical to TRBD1. The V gene's germline CDR1 is SGHRS and CDR2 YFSETQ. This CDR3 has 14 residues. Trimming took 1 base from V and 6 from J; bases not matched to a gene: 5. CDR3 nucleotide sequence: TGCGCCAGCAGCTTGCAGGGGGCGTTGGCTGAAGCTTTCTTT. Protein product: CASSLQGALAEAFF.

J is TRBJ2-1 and V is TRBV6-1; 14 bases line up with TRBD2. With V trimmed by 7 bases and J by 5 bases, 7 bases remained unmatched. The germline gives CDR1 MNHNS, CDR2 SASEGT. There are 16 residues in the CDR3. Here the CDR3 reads CASTDWTSGGNNEQFF. In DNA, the CDR3 is TGTGCCAGCACTGATTGGACTAGCGGGGGGAACAATGAGCAGTTCTTC.